A single sample gave rise to the 24 T cell receptor beta chains below, sequenced in a study of cytomegalovirus exposure and HLA in healthy donors. Use of 60 Vbeta and 13 Jbeta primers characterized the PCR. Repertoires were generated with immunoSEQ multiplex PCR, while TCRdb's copy carries only in-frame clones and drops some. The sample records some 120,000 clones, about four fifths being singletons. The sequencing sample was made of PBMCs. These receptors were obtained from a human donor in good health.

The V gene is TRBV9, the J gene TRBJ1-4; 7 bases agree with TRBD1. The trim removed 4 bases at V and 2 bases at J, leaving 5 bases unmatched. The CDR3 loop spans 15 amino acids. Per germline, CDR1 SGDLS and CDR2 YYNGEE. The CDR3 DNA reads TGTGCCAGCAGCTCCCCGGGACAGACTAATGAAAAACTGTTTTTT. This encodes CASSSPGQTNEKLFF.

The V call is TRBV7-2, the J call TRBJ1-5, with 9 bases aligning to TRBD1. In germline, CDR1 is SGHTA, CDR2 FQGNSA. The CDR3 is made up of 17 amino acids. The junction had 9 bases not matched to a gene; V was cut back by 5 bases and J by 1 base. The chain's CDR3 is CASSRGQGLGSNQPQHF. The DNA of the CDR3 is TGTGCCAGCAGCCGGGGACAGGGTTTAGGAAGCAATCAGCCCCAGCATTTT.

As concerns this clone: Its ends do not fully match the called genes, so a read error is possible. The chain joins TRBV7-7 to TRBJ2-1; TRBD2 matches at 12 bases. CDR1 and CDR2 (germline): SSHAT, FNYEAQ (reference sequence). The CDR3 length is 15 residues. DNA of the CDR3: TGTGCTAGCAGCCCTTCTAGCGGGGGGGCCTATGAGCAGTTCTTC. Protein sequence: CASSPSSGGAYEQFF.

This sequence joins TRBV10-3 and TRBJ1-2; D is uncertain. The CDR3 has 14 amino acids. Germline values: CDR1 ENHRY, CDR2 SYGVKD. V gave up 4 bases and J gave up 6 bases, with 15 bases separating them. CDR3 region: CAISGDAQRDGYTF. CDR3 DNA: TGTGCCATCAGTGGTGATGCACAGAGAGATGGCTACACCTTC.

CDR3 in amino acids: CASSARYGTQNEKLFF. The CDR3 bases are TGTGCCAGCAGCGCAAGATACGGGACACAGAATGAAAAACTGTTTTTT. V is TRBV7-6 and J is TRBJ1-4, with a tentative D call TRBD1 (6 bases). The length of the CDR3 is 16 residues. The V end was cut by 5 bases, the J end by 5 bases, with 18 bases between. Per the germline V gene, CDR1 is SGHVS and CDR2 is FNYEAQ.

This clone has a single count. V and J are TRBV6-1 and TRBJ2-5, with D possibly being TRBD1 (6 bases). The CDR3 is 13 amino acids. Germline CDR1 is MNHNS and CDR2 is SASEGT. V was clipped by 5 bases and J by 5 bases, with 12 bases between them. CDR3 amino acids: CASSWTVGETQYF. The CDR3, as DNA: TGTGCCAGCAGTTGGACAGTCGGCGAGACCCAGTACTTC.

The chain uses TRBV27 and TRBJ1-2; D perhaps matches TRBD1 (6 bases). Trimming removed 5 bases at V and 1 base at J, with 11 bases between. Germline V gene data show CDR1 as MNHEY and CDR2 as SMNVEV (reference sequence). CDR3 length: 14 amino acids. The CDR3 DNA is TGTGCCAGCAGTCAGGGGCCCATTAACTATGGCTACACCTTC. Translating it yields CASSQGPINYGYTF.

The CDR3 sequence is CASMMASVGRDRYGYTF. DNA for the CDR3: TGTGCCAGCATGATGGCTTCGGTTGGGCGGGACCGCTATGGCTACACCTTC. The chain recombines TRBV2 with TRBJ1-2, with a tentative D call TRBD1 (5 bases). Trimming took off 7 bases at V and 4 bases at J, with 25 bases between the two ends. The CDR3 contains 17 residues. The germline V gene encodes CDR1 SNHLY and CDR2 FYNNEI.

The chain is built from TRBV2 and TRBJ2-2; D not resolved. The CDR3 loop spans 13 amino acids. Germline CDR1 and CDR2: SNHLY and FYNNEI. Trimming pared 3 bases from V and 8 bases from J, leaving 10 bases between. The CDR3 spells CASSDAGEGELFF. In nucleotides, the CDR3 is TGTGCCAGCAGTGACGCCGGTGAGGGGGAGCTGTTTTTT.

The V call is TRBV28, the J call TRBJ1-5, with D possibly matching TRBD1 (6 bases). CDR3 length: 19 amino acids. Germline V gene data show CDR1 as MDHEN and CDR2 as SYDVKM. Trimming pared 5 bases from V and 0 bases from J, leaving 23 bases between. DNA for the CDR3: TGTGCCAGCAGTCCCATCGAGGCCACCTTGGGGGCTAGCAATCAGCCCCAGCATTTT. It encodes CASSPIEATLGASNQPQHF.

This clone appeared a single time. This chain uses TRBV2 with TRBJ2-7; weak D call: TRBD2 (6 bases). The V gene lost 11 bases and the J gene lost 2 bases, with 13 bases spanning the gap. Germline-derived CDR1 and CDR2 are SNHLY and FYNNEI. The CDR3 totals 12 residues. CDR3: CAGGVGAYEQYF. The CDR3 bases are TGTGCCGGAGGGGTAGGGGCCTACGAGCAGTACTTC.

The chain combines TRBV5-1 with TRBJ1-2; D unclear. Germline V gene sequence: CDR1 SGHRS, CDR2 YFSETQ. V was trimmed by 1 base and J by 8 bases, leaving 9 bases between them. The CDR3 is made up of 12 amino acids. This CDR3 reads CASSLTESGYTF. The CDR3 region has the DNA TGCGCCAGCAGCTTGACAGAATCAGGCTACACCTTC.

This sequence joins TRBV5-1 and TRBJ1-4; 9 bases agree with TRBD1. Germline assignment: CDR1 SGHRS and CDR2 YFSETQ. Unmatched junction bases numbered 14, after V lost 4 bases and J lost 10 bases. This CDR3 region has 16 residues. As DNA, the CDR3 is TGCGCCAGCAGCCTGGAGAATGGACAGGGGAGCGCAAAACTGTTTTTT. Translated, it gives CASSLENGQGSAKLFF. Filled out from reference TRBV5-1 and TRBJ1-4, the complete variable domain reads KAGVTQTPRYLIKTRGQQVTLSCSPISGHRSVSWYQQTPGQGLQFLFEYFSETQRNKGNFPGRFSGRQFSNSRSEMNVSTLELGDSALYLCASSLENGQGSAKLFFGSGTQLSVL.

J is TRBJ2-7 and V is TRBV4-1; 10 bases match TRBD2. The germline V gene has CDR1 MGHRA and CDR2 YSYEKL. The CDR3 has 22 residues. After removal of 4 bases from V and 2 bases from J, the junction contained 26 bases not matched to a gene. CDR3 in DNA: TGCGCCAGCAGCCCAGGGGGGAGGCTCGCGGCTAGCGGGGGAGGGCTCGCCTACGAGCAGTACTTC. Translation gives CASSPGGRLAASGGGLAYEQYF.

This clone showed up just a few times. This sequence joins TRBV5-1 and TRBJ1-6; 7 bases fit TRBD1. Trimming took 4 bases from V and 2 from J; bases not matched to a gene: 12. CDR3 length equals 18 residues. CDR1 SGHRS and CDR2 YFSETQ come from the germline V gene. The CDR3 region has the DNA TGCGCCAGCAGCAGCGGACAGGTCGAACTCCCCTATAATTCACCCCTCCACTTT. Residues: CASSSGQVELPYNSPLHF. The full variable domain, completed using reference TRBV5-1 and TRBJ1-6, is KAGVTQTPRYLIKTRGQQVTLSCSPISGHRSVSWYQQTPGQGLQFLFEYFSETQRNKGNFPGRFSGRQFSNSRSEMNVSTLELGDSALYLCASSSGQVELPYNSPLHFGNGTRLTVT.

In this sample, this clone turned up once. This rearrangement joins TRBV9 to TRBJ2-7; D is unclear. The V end was cut by 0 bases, the J end by 2 bases, with 9 bases between. CDR3 size: 14 residues. The V gene's germline CDR1 is SGDLS and CDR2 YYNGEE. CDR3 loop: CASSVDPTPYEQYF. As DNA, the CDR3 is TGTGCCAGCAGCGTAGACCCAACTCCCTACGAGCAGTACTTC.

The chain joins TRBV9 to TRBJ2-3; TRBD2 aligns across 9 bases. After removal of 0 bases from V and 2 bases from J, the junction contained 4 bases not matched to a gene. CDR3 length: 16 residues. CDR1 is SGDLS and CDR2 is YYNGEE in the germline V gene. The CDR3 protein is CASSVAGGGDTDTQYF. The CDR3 DNA reads as TGTGCCAGCAGCGTAGCCGGCGGGGGGGACACAGATACGCAGTATTTT. The whole variable domain, remainder taken from reference TRBV9 and TRBJ2-3, is DSGVTQTPKHLITATGQRVTLRCSPRSGDLSVYWYQQSLDQGLQFLIQYYNGEERAKGNILERFSAQQFPDLHSELNLSSLELGDSALYFCASSVAGGGDTDTQYFGPGTRLTVL.

The chain has TRBV13 and TRBJ1-1; D might be TRBD1 (5 bases). V lost 3 bases, J lost 5 bases, and 16 bases lay in between. CDR1 and CDR2 from the germline V gene are PRHDT and FYEKMQ (reference sequence). The CDR3 is made up of 15 amino acids. The CDR3 sequence: CASSFPGFGGTEAFF. As DNA, the CDR3 is TGTGCCAGCAGCTTCCCGGGGTTTGGGGGGACTGAAGCTTTCTTT.

This clone was seen more than once but under ten times. The chain has TRBV7-9 and TRBJ1-1; D unclear. Germline CDR1 reads SEHNR; CDR2 reads FQNEAQ (reference sequence). V shed 4 bases and J shed 1 base, with 10 bases lying between them. The CDR3 length is 14 residues. DNA for the CDR3: TGTGCCAGCAGCTCGGTTTTTCCGAACACTGAAGCTTTCTTT. Translation: CASSSVFPNTEAFF.

The chain employs TRBV27 and TRBJ1-5; 7 nucleotides align to TRBD1. In germline, CDR1 is MNHEY, CDR2 SMNVEV (reference sequence). CDR3 length: 14 residues. Trimming at V came to 8 bases and at J to 6 bases, leaving 10 bases not matched to a gene. This chain's CDR3 is CASGLTGTSQPQHF. The CDR3 coding sequence is TGTGCCAGCGGCCTGACAGGGACGAGTCAGCCCCAGCATTTT.

Only one count was recorded for this clone. The rearrangement links TRBV7-2 to TRBJ2-5; weak D call: TRBD1 (6 bases). The ends were cut back, 5 bases at V and 5 bases at J, with 12 bases in the middle. Germline V CDR1 and CDR2: SGHTA, FQGNSA. The length of the CDR3 is 13 residues. The CDR3, as DNA: TGTGCCAGCAGCACACAGGGAAGGGAGACCCAGTACTTC. Protein: CASSTQGRETQYF.

V gene TRBV4-1 combines with J gene TRBJ2-7, with D tentatively TRBD2 (6 bases). Germline CDR1 reads MGHRA; CDR2 reads YSYEKL. There are 15 residues in the CDR3. With 4 bases removed from V and 1 base from J, the gap between germline ends came to 14 bases. Written as DNA, the CDR3 is TGCGCCAGCAGCCTCTCCGGGACTGCTTCCTACGAGCAGTACTTC. It is translated as CASSLSGTASYEQYF.

The chain has TRBV5-6 and TRBJ2-7; TRBD1 might be the D (7 bases). The CDR3 is made up of 16 amino acids. The V gene's germline CDR1 is SGHDT and CDR2 YYEEEE. Trimming pared 5 bases from V and 6 bases from J, leaving 24 bases between. The DNA of the CDR3 is TGTGCCAGCAGGATAGGGGGGACAGTCATCAACTCCGAGCAGTACTTC. Translating it yields CASRIGGTVINSEQYF.

The genes are TRBV6-5 and TRBJ2-7, with 7 bases lining up with TRBD1. After removal of 4 bases from V and 5 bases from J, the junction contained 5 bases not matched to a gene. Germline loops: CDR1 MNHEY, CDR2 SVGAGI. The CDR3 sequence is 13 residues long. CDR3 in amino acids: CASSSGQVNEQYF. In DNA form, the CDR3 reads TGTGCCAGCAGTTCAGGACAGGTTAACGAGCAGTACTTC.